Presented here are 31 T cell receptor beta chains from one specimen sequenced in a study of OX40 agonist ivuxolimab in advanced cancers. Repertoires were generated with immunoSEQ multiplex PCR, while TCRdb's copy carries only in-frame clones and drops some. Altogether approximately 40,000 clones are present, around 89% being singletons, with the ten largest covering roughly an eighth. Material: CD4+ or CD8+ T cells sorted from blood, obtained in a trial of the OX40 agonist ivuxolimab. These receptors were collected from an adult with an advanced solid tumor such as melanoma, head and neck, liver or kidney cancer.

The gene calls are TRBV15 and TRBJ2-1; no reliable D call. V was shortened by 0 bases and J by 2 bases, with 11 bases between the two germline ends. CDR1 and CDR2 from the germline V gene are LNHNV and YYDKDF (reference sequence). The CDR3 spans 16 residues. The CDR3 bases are TGTGCCACCAGCAGAGAGCTAGAGGAAACCTACAATGAGCAGTTCTTC. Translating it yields CATSRELEETYNEQFF.

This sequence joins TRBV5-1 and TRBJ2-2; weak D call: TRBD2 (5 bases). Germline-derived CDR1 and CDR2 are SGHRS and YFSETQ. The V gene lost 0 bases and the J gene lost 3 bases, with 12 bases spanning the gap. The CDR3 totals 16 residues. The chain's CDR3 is CASSLVPLRDTGELFF. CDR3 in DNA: TGCGCCAGCAGCTTGGTTCCCCTGAGGGACACCGGGGAGCTGTTTTTT.

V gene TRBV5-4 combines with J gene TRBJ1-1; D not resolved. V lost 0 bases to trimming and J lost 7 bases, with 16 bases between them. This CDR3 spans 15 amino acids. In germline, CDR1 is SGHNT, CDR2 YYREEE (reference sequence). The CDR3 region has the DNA TGTGCCAGCAGCTTGGGGTGGAGGTTGGGCGGTGAAGCTTTCTTT. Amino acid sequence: CASSLGWRLGGEAFF.

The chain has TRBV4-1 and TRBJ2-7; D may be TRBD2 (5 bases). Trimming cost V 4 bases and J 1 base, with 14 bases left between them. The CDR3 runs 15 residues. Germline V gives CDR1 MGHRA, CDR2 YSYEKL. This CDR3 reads CASSPEASRSYEQYF. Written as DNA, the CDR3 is TGCGCCAGCAGCCCCGAGGCTAGCAGATCCTACGAGCAGTACTTC.

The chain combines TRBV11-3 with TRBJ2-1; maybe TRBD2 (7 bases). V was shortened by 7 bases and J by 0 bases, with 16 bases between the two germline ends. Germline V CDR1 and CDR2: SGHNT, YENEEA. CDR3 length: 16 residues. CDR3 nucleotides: TGTGCCAGCACCGGACCGGGGGGCAGCTCCTACAATGAGCAGTTCTTC. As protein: CASTGPGGSSYNEQFF.

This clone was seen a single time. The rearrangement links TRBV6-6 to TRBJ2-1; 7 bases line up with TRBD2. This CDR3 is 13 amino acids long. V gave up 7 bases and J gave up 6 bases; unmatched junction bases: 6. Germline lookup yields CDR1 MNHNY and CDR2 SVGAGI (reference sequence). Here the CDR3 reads CASIASGGNEQFF. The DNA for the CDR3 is TGTGCCAGCATCGCGTCGGGGGGCAATGAGCAGTTCTTC.

The CDR3 sequence: CASSLLTSGGWDEQFF. In DNA form, the CDR3 reads TGCGCCAGCAGCCTCCTGACTAGCGGGGGCTGGGATGAGCAGTTCTTC. The genes are TRBV4-1 and TRBJ2-1; 12 bases map to TRBD2. Germline CDR1 is MGHRA and CDR2 is YSYEKL. J gave up 8 bases and V 4 bases, and 9 bases lay outside the gene matches. The CDR3 length is 16 residues.

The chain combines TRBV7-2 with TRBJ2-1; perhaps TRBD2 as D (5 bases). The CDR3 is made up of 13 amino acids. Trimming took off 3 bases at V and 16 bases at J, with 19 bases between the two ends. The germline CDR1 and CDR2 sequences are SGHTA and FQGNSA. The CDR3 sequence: CASSFPAWLACFF. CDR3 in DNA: TGTGCCAGCAGCTTCCCGGCCTGGCTAGCTTGCTTCTTC. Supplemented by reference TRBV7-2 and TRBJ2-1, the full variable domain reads GAGVSQSPSNKVTEKGKDVELRCDPISGHTALYWYRQSLGQGLEFLIYFQGNSAPDKSGLPSDRFSAERTGGSVSTLTIQRTQQEDSAVYLCASSFPAWLACFFGPGTRLTVL.

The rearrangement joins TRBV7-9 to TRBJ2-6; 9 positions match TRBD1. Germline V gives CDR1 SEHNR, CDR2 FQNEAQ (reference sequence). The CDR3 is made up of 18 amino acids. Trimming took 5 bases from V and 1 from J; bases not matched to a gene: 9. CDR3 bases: TGTGCCAGCAGCCCACCGACAGGGGGTGGGTCTGGGGCCAACGTCCTGACTTTC. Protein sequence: CASSPPTGGGSGANVLTF.

CDR3 DNA sequence: TGTGCCAGCAGTCCAAGGGGCCGCGAACAGGAGACCCAGTACTTC. Translation: CASSPRGREQETQYF. The chain is built from TRBV2 and TRBJ2-5, with D possibly TRBD1 on 5 matching bases. The V end was cut by 5 bases, the J end by 5 bases, with 18 bases between. CDR3 length equals 15 residues. In germline, CDR1 is SNHLY, CDR2 FYNNEI.

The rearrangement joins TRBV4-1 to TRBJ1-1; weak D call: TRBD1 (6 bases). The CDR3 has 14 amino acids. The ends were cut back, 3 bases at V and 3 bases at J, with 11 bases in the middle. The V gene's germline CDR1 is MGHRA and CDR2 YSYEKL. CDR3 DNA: TGCGCCAGCAGCCACACAACAGGGTACACTGAAGCTTTCTTT. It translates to CASSHTTGYTEAFF.

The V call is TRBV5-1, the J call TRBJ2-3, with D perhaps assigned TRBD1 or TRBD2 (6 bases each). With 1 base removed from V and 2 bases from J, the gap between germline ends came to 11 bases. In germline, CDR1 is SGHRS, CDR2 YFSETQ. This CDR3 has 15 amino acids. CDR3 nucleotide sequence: TGCGCCAGCAGCTTGAGGGGGGTCCTCACAGATACGCAGTATTTT. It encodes CASSLRGVLTDTQYF.

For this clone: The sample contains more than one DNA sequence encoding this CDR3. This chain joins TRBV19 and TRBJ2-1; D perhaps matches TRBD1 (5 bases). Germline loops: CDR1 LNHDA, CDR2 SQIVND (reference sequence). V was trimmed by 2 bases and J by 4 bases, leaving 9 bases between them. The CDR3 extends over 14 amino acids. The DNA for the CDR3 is TGTGCCAGTAGTATATCAGGGCTTTACAATGAGCAGTTCTTC. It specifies CASSISGLYNEQFF.

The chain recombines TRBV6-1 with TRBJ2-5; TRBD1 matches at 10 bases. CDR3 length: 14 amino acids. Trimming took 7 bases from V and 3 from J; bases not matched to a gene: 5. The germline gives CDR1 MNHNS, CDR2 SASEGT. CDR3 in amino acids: CASIRGQGKETQYF. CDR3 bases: TGTGCCAGCATCCGGGGACAGGGGAAAGAGACCCAGTACTTC.

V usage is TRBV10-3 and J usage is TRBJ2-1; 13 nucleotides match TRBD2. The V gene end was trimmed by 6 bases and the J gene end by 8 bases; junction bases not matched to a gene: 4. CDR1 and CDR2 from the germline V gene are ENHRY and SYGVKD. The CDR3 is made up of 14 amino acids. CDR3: CAISRTSGGYEQFF. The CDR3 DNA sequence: TGTGCCATCAGCCGGACTAGCGGGGGCTATGAGCAGTTCTTC.

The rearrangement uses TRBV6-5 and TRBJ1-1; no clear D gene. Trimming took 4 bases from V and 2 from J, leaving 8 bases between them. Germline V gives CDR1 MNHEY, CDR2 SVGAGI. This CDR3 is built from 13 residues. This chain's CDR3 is CASSSSPNTEAFF. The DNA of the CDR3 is TGTGCCAGCAGTTCTTCACCCAACACTGAAGCTTTCTTT.

CDR3 sequence (DNA): TGCGCCAGCAGGGACTACTACGAGCAGTACTTC. Residues: CASRDYYEQYF. J is TRBJ2-7 and V is TRBV5-1; tentative D call: TRBD2 (6 bases). Germline CDR1 and CDR2: SGHRS and YFSETQ. The CDR3 has 11 amino acids. Trimming shortened V by 5 bases and J by 3 bases, and 6 bases separated the two germline ends.

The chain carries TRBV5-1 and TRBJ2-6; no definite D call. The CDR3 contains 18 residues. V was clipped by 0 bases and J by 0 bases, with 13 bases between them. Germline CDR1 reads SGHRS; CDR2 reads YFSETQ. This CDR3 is CASSLAEVLLSGANVLTF. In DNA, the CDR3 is TGCGCCAGCAGCTTGGCCGAGGTTTTGCTCTCTGGGGCCAACGTCCTGACTTTC.

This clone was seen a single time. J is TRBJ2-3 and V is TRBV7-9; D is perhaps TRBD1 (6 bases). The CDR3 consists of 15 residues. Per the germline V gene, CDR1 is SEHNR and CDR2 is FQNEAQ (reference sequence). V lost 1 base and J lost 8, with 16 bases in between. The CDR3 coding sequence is TGTGCCAGCAGCTTAGTCTCAGGGGCCCTCGGTACGCAGTATTTT. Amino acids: CASSLVSGALGTQYF.

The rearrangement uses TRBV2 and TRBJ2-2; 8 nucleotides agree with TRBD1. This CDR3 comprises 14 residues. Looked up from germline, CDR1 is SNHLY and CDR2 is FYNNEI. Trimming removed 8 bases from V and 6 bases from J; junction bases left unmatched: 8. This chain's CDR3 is CASEHRGSAGELFF. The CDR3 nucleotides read TGTGCCAGCGAACACAGGGGGTCCGCCGGGGAGCTGTTTTTT.

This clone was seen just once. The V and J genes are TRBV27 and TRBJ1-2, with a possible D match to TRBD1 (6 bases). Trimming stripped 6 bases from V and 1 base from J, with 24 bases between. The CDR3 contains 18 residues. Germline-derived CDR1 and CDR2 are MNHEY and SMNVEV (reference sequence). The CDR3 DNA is TGTGCCAGCAGCCCCGGGGCGGGGGCGTTCACCCTTAACTATGGCTACACCTTC. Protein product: CASSPGAGAFTLNYGYTF.

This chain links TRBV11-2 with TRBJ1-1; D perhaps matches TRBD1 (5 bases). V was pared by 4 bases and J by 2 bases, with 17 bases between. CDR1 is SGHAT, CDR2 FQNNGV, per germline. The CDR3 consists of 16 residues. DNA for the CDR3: TGTGCCAGCAGCTCCCAGGTAAGGGGCTTCAACACTGAAGCTTTCTTT. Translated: CASSSQVRGFNTEAFF. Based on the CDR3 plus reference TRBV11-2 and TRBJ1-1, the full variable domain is EAGVAQSPRYKIIEKRQSVAFWCNPISGHATLYWYQQILGQGPKLLIQFQNNGVVDDSQLPKDRFSAERLKGVDSTLKIQPAKLEDSAVYLCASSSQVRGFNTEAFFGQGTRLTVV.

The CDR3 protein is CASSPTGDNQPQHF. The CDR3 bases are TGTGCCAGCAGCCCCACAGGGGACAATCAGCCCCAGCATTTT. V usage is TRBV7-9 and J usage is TRBJ1-5, with 7 bases that match TRBD1. CDR3 length: 14 amino acids. Germline lookup yields CDR1 SEHNR and CDR2 FQNEAQ (reference sequence). The trim removed 5 bases at V and 3 bases at J, leaving 4 bases unmatched.

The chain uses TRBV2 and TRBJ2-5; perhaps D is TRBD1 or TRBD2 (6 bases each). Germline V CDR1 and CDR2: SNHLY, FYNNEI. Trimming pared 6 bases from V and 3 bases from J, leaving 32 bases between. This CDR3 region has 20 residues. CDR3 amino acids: CASRSDVTSPLGGPKETQYF. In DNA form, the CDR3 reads TGTGCCAGCAGATCGGACGTTACATCCCCGCTGGGGGGCCCTAAAGAGACCCAGTACTTC.

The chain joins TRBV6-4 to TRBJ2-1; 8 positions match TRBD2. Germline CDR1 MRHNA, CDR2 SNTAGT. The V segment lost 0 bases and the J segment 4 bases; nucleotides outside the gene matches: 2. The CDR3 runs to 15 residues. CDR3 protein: CASSDSSGSYNEQFF. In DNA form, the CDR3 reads TGTGCCAGCAGTGACTCGAGCGGGAGTTACAATGAGCAGTTCTTC.

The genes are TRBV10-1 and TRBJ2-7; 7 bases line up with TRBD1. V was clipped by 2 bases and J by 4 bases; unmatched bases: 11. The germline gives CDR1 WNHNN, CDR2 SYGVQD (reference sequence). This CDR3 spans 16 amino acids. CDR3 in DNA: TGCGCCAGCAGTGAGAGCTACCGGGACAGCCTATACGAGCAGTACTTC. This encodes CASSESYRDSLYEQYF.

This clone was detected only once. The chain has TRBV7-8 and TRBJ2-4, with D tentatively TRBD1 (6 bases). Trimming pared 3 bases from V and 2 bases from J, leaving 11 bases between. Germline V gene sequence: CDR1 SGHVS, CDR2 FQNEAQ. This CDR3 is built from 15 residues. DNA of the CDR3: TGTGCCAGCAGCTTCCAGGACAGATCCAAAAACATTCAGTACTTC. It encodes CASSFQDRSKNIQYF.

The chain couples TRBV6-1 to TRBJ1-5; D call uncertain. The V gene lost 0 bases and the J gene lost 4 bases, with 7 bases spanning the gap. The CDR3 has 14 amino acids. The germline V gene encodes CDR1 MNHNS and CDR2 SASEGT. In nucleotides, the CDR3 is TGTGCCAGCAGTGAAGCGGAAAGGAATCAGCCCCAGCATTTT. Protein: CASSEAERNQPQHF.

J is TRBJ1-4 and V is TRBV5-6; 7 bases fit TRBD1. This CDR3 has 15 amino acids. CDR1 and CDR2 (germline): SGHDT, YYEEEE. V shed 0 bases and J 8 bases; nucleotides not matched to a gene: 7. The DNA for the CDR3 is TGTGCCAGCAGCTTGGCCCGGACAGGAGAAGAAAAACTGTTTTTT. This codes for CASSLARTGEEKLFF.

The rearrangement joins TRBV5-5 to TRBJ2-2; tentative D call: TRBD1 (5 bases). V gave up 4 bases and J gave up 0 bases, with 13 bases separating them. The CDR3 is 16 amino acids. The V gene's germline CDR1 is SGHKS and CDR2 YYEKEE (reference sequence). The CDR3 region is CASSTHPDTNTGELFF. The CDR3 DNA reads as TGTGCCAGCAGCACCCACCCGGACACGAACACCGGGGAGCTGTTTTTT.

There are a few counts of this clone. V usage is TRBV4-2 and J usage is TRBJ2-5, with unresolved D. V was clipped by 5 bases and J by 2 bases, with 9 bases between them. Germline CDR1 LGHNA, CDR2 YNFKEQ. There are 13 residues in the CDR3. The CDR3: CASSLLLQETQYF. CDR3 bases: TGTGCCAGCAGCTTGCTTCTTCAAGAGACCCAGTACTTC.